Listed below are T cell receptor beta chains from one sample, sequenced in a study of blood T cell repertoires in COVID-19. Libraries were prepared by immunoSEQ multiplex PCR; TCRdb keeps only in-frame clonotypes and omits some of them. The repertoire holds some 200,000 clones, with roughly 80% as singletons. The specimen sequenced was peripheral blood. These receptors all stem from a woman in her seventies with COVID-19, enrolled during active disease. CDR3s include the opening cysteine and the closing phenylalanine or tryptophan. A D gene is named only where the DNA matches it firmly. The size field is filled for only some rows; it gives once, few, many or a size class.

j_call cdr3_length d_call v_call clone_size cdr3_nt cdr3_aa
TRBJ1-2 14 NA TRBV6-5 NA TGTGCCAGCAGTTACTCGAGAGGTGTTGGTGGCTACACCTTC CASSYSRGVGGYTF
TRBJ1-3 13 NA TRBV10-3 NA TGTGCCATCAGTGAGACAGCCGGAAACACCATATATTTT CAISETAGNTIYF
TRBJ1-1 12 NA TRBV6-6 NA TGTGCCAGCAGTTACTCGGCACCTGAAGCTTTCTTT CASSYSAPEAFF
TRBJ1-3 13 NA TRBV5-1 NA TGCGCCAGCAGCGAGGGTACTGGAAACACCATATATTTT CASSEGTGNTIYF
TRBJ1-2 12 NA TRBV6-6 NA TGTGCCAGCAGTTCACAGGGAGATGGCTACACCTTC CASSSQGDGYTF
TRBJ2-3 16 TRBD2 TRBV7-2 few TGTGCCAGCAGCTTAGGGACTAGCGGGAGTGTAGATACGCAGTATTTT CASSLGTSGSVDTQYF
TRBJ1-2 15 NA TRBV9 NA TGTGCCAGCAGCGTAGGGTCTGACAGTCTAGGAGGCTACACCTTC CASSVGSDSLGGYTF
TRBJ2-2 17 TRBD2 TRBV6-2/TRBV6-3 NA TGTGCCAGCAGTTACGCAAGCGGGAGATGGTGGGGCGGGGAGCTGTTTTTT CASSYASGRWWGGELFF
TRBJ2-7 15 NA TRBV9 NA TGTGCCAGCAGCGTAAGTCTAGCAGGAACCTACGAGCAGTACTTC CASSVSLAGTYEQYF
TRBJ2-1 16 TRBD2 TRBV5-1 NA TGCGCCAGCAGCTTGAGGTGGACTAGCGGGGACAATGAGCAGTTCTTC CASSLRWTSGDNEQFF
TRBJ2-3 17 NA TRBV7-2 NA TGTGCCAGCAGCTTAGCACTGAGAGGGAGGGGGACAGATACGCAGTATTTT CASSLALRGRGTDTQYF
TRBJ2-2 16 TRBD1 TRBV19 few TGTGCCACCTCCAACGGACAGGGGGCTAAAACCGGGGAGCTGTTTTTT CATSNGQGAKTGELFF
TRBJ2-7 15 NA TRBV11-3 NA TGTGCCAGCAGCCTACGAGCGGGTAGCTCCTACGAGCAGTACTTC CASSLRAGSSYEQYF
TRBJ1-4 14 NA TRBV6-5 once TGTGCCACAGACGCAGGGTGGAAGAATGAAAAACTGTTTTTT CATDAGWKNEKLFF